This TCR beta chain came from a study of T cells in women clearing cervical HPV infection. The method was immunoSEQ multiplex PCR; TCRdb's version includes in-frame clones alone and lacks a portion of them. This listing includes 35,000 to 45,000 clones. On this clone: The CDR3 end is not reached by the read, which stops 3 residues before it; the germline J gene fills it in.

The germline CDR1 and CDR2 sequences are DFQATT and SNEGSKA (reference sequence). V lost 6 bases and J 5 bases, leaving 14 bases between the germline ends. This CDR3 is built from 12 residues. The chain has TRBV20-1 and TRBJ2-7; TRBD2 is a possible D gene (5 bases). Specimen: blood buffy coat. The TCR sequence derives from a woman between 18 and 70 years old with a cervical HPV16 infection that either progressed to CIN3+ or cleared (not recorded which). The sequenced part of the CDR3 DNA is TGCAGTGCCTGGCGCCTAGCCAACGAG. Translating it yields CSAWRLANE. From start to end, the CDR3 is CSAWRLANEQYF.